This T cell receptor beta chain was sequenced during a study of blood T cells in healthy people across ages. The overall study: T cells yielded about one barcoded beta molecule per two cells through template switching.

The second PCR ran about 6 to 12 cycles with a sample-barcoded 5' primer and J-beta primers. MiXCR was run by TCRdb on the 5' RACE reads, yielding one entry per CDR3 protein. In the table there are over 700,000 distinct CDR3 sequences, roughly 25% of which are singletons. CDR1 and CDR2 from the germline V gene are MDHEN and SYDVKM. CDR3 length equals 13 residues. This sample also appeared in a second study, on T cells of mothers and their children. As that report states: Thymic selection, a shaping force on TCR recombination output, acts similarly in related and unrelated pairs. Mother-child pairs who were related displayed a slightly higher overlap than unrelated pairs, a difference that was non-significant.

This chain connects TRBV28 to TRBJ2-5; D remains unclear. Matching the DNA end better, TRBJ2-1 makes the J call doubtful. The receptor was isolated from a boy aged 5-17 years in good health. Sequencing was performed on blood. This CDR3 is CASSLSANNEQFF. CDR3 in DNA: TGTGCCAGCAGTTTAAGCGCAAACAATGAGCAGTTCTTC.